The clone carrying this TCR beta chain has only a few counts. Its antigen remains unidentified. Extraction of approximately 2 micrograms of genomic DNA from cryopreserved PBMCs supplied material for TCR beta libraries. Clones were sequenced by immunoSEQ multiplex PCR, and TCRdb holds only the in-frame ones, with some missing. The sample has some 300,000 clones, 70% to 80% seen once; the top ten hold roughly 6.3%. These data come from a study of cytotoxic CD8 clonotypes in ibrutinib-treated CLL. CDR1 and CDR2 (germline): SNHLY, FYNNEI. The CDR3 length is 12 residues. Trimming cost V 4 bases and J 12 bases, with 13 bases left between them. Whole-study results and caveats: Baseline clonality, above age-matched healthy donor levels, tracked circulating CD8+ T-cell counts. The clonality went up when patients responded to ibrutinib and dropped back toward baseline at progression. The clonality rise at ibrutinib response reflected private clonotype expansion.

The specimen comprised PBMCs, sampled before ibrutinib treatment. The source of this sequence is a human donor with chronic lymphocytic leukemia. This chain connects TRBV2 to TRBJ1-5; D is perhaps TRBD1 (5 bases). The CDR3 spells CASSVEGFRQHF. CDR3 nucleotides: TGTGCCAGCAGTGTGGAGGGGTTTCGCCAGCATTTT.